This paragraph covers one TCR beta chain sequence. Its target antigen remains unknown. It has no much larger one-base neighbor in the sample; base qualities were not kept. The CDR3 numbers 15 residues from cysteine through phenylalanine. The retained sequence is limited to the CDR3, 45 bases, with the frame set at the first base. Taken from the germline V gene, the CDR1 and CDR2 loops are SNHLY and FYNNEI. At the junction V is shortened by 2 bases and J by 7 bases; bases outside the gene matches: 7. Using the deep immunoSEQ assay, multiplex PCR amplified TCR CDR3 regions from genomic DNA. For each cell subset, the extracted genomic DNA was distributed evenly across all wells of several immunoSEQ 96-well plates, and each plate served as one replicate. For sorted subsets, approximately 190 ng genomic DNA, equal to tens of thousands of T cell genomes, was loaded into each replicate PCR. Purified libraries were measured with a Qubit 3.0 fluorometer, size-checked on a Bioanalyzer 2100, and measured again with the KAPA Library Quantification kit. Each immunoSEQ 96-well plate was sequenced on its own single-read 150-cycle Illumina NextSeq 550 flow cell. Per the source publication's procedure: Because the immunoSEQ output included only junctional sequences and no quality scores, the filtering could not be the same as the filtering used for full-length reads. To assign V/J genes and CDR3, sequences were annotated using PyIR, a Python wrapper for IgBLAST v1.9, with IMGT germline references. Reads were removed for weak V/J assignments (E-value above 1e-6), missing CDR3, stop codons, out-of-frame junctions, or ambiguous translated residues. A V3J clonotype was defined by an identical inferred V gene, J gene, and CDR3 amino acid sequence. To compute the percentage overlap between repertoires, the number of shared unique clonotypes was divided by the size of the smaller repertoire. Repertoire richness was assessed with RTK rarefaction, the Chao1 estimator, and Recon v2.1 estimates of unobserved clonotypes. Generation probabilities for all TCRbeta clonotypes obtained by the gDNA method from a few donors were computed using OLGA. Here the immuneACCESS table is served through TCRdb, limited to in-frame sequences with V and J called. Missing clones are a known gap in these copies; in checked studies unresolved V genes cover under half, and the rest lacks a known reason. D and trimming come from the DNA, and the V and J calls and clone size come from that table. Counted in this sample were some 2,500,000 clones; 93% of them appeared once. The ten largest account for approximately 0.35% of the sample.

This entry is derived from a study of shared clonotypes between healthy human individuals (dated by TCRdb to the early 2020s). Turning to the overall study: Two women and a few men aged 18 to 49 years were included in the cohort. Per donor, three plates each were used for CD4 naive and CD4 memory, two for CD8 naive, and one for CD8 memory. To estimate repertoire size and how much clonotype sharing occurs between individuals, the study deeply sequenced the blood TCR repertoires of roughly 5 healthy adults. Leukapheresis yielded between about 0.94 and 10 billion PBMCs per donor. To increase sequencing depth and limit assay-specific biases, different laboratories used diverse techniques to prepare libraries and sequence TCR repertoires.

General study outcomes and caveats: Pairwise subsampling led to the expectation that sequencing depth would affect the degree of clonotype sharing among donors. The genetic and exposure-history diversity represented was limited by the small number of donors. Compared with non-shared clonotypes, the clonotypes found in all four sorted-subset donors had higher generation probabilities. Across a handful of donors, around 5% of naive CD4, roughly 3.8% of naive CD8, approximately 2.5% of memory CD4, and approximately 0.42% of memory CD8 clonotypes were shared. Incomplete sequencing was indicated by rarefaction of sorted-subset datasets, despite the large sequencing depth. Estimated clonotype richness was generally larger for naive than for memory subsets. Sampling was restricted to blood, and TCR repertoires in tissue are likely to differ from TCR repertoires in blood.

The donors were healthy, HIV-negative adults who had no recently reported acute infections or vaccinations. Every donor was a Caucasian adult living in Nashville, Tennessee, USA. CD4+ T cells were enriched by magnetic negative selection, after which naive cells were positively selected on CD45RA and the negative fraction was taken as the memory subset. After blood collection by leukapheresis, PBMCs were isolated using Ficoll-Histopaque density gradient centrifugation and then cryopreserved in the vapor phase of liquid nitrogen. Analytical flow cytometry was used to check the purity and quantity of each magnetically sorted T cell population. From each sorted fraction, genomic DNA was isolated and quantified by UV absorbance on a Nanodrop 2000c.

This chain joins TRBV2 to TRBJ2-2; the junction holds 7 bases that match TRBD2. The sequenced sample was naive CD4+ T cells from PBMCs. The cell subset or site label for this specimen denotes: CD45RA+ positively selected. The origin of this receptor is a man aged 18-30 years in good health. Some clones in this sample may be carry-over from other donors' samples. The CDR3 loop reads CASSETSATGGELFF. The DNA sequence is as follows: TGTGCCAGCAGTGAAACTAGCGCTACGGGCGGGGAGCTGTTTTTT.